A selection of T cell receptor beta chains follows, all from one sample in a study of blood T cell repertoires in COVID-19. The table came from immunoSEQ multiplex PCR; TCRdb's copy has only in-frame clones and leaves some out. Altogether approximately 240,000 clones are present, around 82% being singletons, with the ten largest covering more than 4.5%. Sequencing input: peripheral blood. These receptor sequences come from an elderly woman with active or convalescent COVID-19. The CDR3 runs from the conserved cysteine through the conserved F or W.

cdr3_aa: CASSQGAAELAFF
j_call: TRBJ1-1
v_call: TRBV4-2

cdr3_aa: CASSFSATNSYNEQFF
j_call: TRBJ2-1
v_call: TRBV11-2

cdr3_aa: CASSLSARRGAGTDTQYF
j_call: TRBJ2-3
v_call: TRBV7-8

cdr3_aa: CASSLDSSASPLHF
j_call: TRBJ1-6
v_call: TRBV5-6

cdr3_aa: CAWSPGTGSGNTIYF
j_call: TRBJ1-3
v_call: TRBV30

cdr3_aa: CASSPRRGDGEQYF
j_call: TRBJ2-7
v_call: TRBV18

cdr3_aa: CASSLEGQTYEQYF
j_call: TRBJ2-7
v_call: TRBV5-1

cdr3_aa: CASSQDETTGRSQFF
j_call: TRBJ2-1
v_call: TRBV3-1/TRBV3-2

cdr3_aa: CASSSFSNYGYTF
j_call: TRBJ1-2
v_call: TRBV7-9

cdr3_aa: CASRKDRDFNTGELFF
j_call: TRBJ2-2
v_call: TRBV19

cdr3_aa: CASSLEANNEQFF
j_call: TRBJ2-1
v_call: TRBV11-2

cdr3_aa: CASSPGTGRWNTEAFF
j_call: TRBJ1-1
v_call: TRBV14